Shown below are 10 T cell receptor beta chains from a single sample sequenced in a study of beta chain features in type 1 diabetes. The authors reverse transcribed all of the isolated RNA, so sequencing captured expressed TCRB transcripts. Assay: immunoSEQ multiplex PCR; the TCRdb copy retains only in-frame clones and omits some. The sample holds 300,000 to 350,000 clones; around 9.7% are singletons and the top ten take 0.95% to 1.1%. Study-level results: TCRB CDR3s from Type 1 diabetes patients were moderately but significantly shorter in all four CD4+ subsets.

Their antigen targets remain unknown. Sequencing was done on a sample of central memory CD4+ T cells from blood. These receptors were taken from a man aged 30-40 years with type 1 diabetes.

This clone has just a few counts. V is TRBV29-1 and J is TRBJ2-2; TRBD2 is a possible D gene (6 bases). V lost 6 bases, J lost 2 bases, and 13 bases lay in between. Germline loops: CDR1 SQVTM, CDR2 ANQGSEA. The length of the CDR3 is 14 residues. CDR3 sequence: CSVVGLTNTGELFF. The CDR3 DNA is TGCAGCGTGGTGGGACTGACTAACACCGGGGAGCTGTTTTTT.

V is TRBV7-2 and J is TRBJ2-1; tentatively, D is TRBD2 (5 bases). This CDR3 is built from 15 residues. Germline V gives CDR1 SGHTA, CDR2 FQGNSA. Between the trimmed V and J ends, which lost 2 bases and 7 bases, there was a span of 15 bases. CDR3 DNA sequence: TGTGCCAGCAGCTTAATGACTCGTGGCGGGAATGAGCAGTTCTTC. This sequence encodes CASSLMTRGGNEQFF. Complete variable domain (other parts from reference TRBV7-2 and TRBJ2-1): GAGVSQSPSNKVTEKGKDVELRCDPISGHTALYWYRQSLGQGLEFLIYFQGNSAPDKSGLPSDRFSAERTGGSVSTLTIQRTQQEDSAVYLCASSLMTRGGNEQFFGPGTRLTVL.

In this sample, this clone turned up a few times. The genes are TRBV7-2 and TRBJ1-2; D gene unclear. The CDR3 is 12 residues long. From germline, CDR1 is SGHTA and CDR2 FQGNSA. Trimming removed 3 bases at V and 5 bases at J, with 7 bases between. The CDR3 DNA reads TGTGCCAGCAGCTTCAGTGTGTATGGCTACACCTTC. Translation gives CASSFSVYGYTF.

CDR3 bases: TGCAGCGTCGCAGGGGGCGGGTACGAGCAGTACTTC. Its protein product is CSVAGGGYEQYF. The chain carries TRBV29-1 and TRBJ2-7; 8 nucleotides match TRBD1. V lost 6 bases to trimming and J lost 4 bases; unmatched junction nucleotides: 5. This CDR3 comprises 12 residues. Germline CDR1 is SQVTM and CDR2 is ANQGSEA.

This clone showed up just a few times. This sequence joins TRBV7-9 and TRBJ2-2; unclear D gene. V was shortened by 8 bases and J by 7 bases, with 11 bases between the two germline ends. The germline CDR1 and CDR2 sequences are SEHNR and FQNEAQ (reference sequence). The CDR3 totals 12 residues. The DNA for the CDR3 is TGTGCCAGCGGTGGTGTTGGCGGGGAGCTGTTTTTT. It codes for CASGGVGGELFF.

V and J are TRBV4-3 and TRBJ2-2, with TRBD1 identical over 7 bases. Looked up from germline, CDR1 is LGHNA and CDR2 is YSLEER. V lost 1 base, J lost 6 bases, and 5 bases stayed unmatched. This CDR3 has 15 residues. In nucleotides, the CDR3 is TGCGCCAGCAGCCAAGCGACAGGGTACGCCGGGGAGCTGTTTTTT. Residues: CASSQATGYAGELFF.

This clone was picked up a small number of times. The J gene is TRBJ2-7, the V gene TRBV2; 11 bases are shared with TRBD1. This CDR3 has 14 amino acids. Trimming at V came to 9 bases and at J to 6 bases, leaving 10 bases not matched to a gene. Germline values: CDR1 SNHLY, CDR2 FYNNEI. The chain's CDR3 is CASSTGQGASEQYF. CDR3 in DNA: TGTGCCAGTTCGACCGGACAGGGGGCAAGCGAGCAGTACTTC.

The gene calls are TRBV7-6 and TRBJ2-7, with unresolved D. CDR1 SGHVS and CDR2 FNYEAQ come from the germline V gene. V was trimmed by 0 bases and J by 5 bases, leaving 8 bases between them. This CDR3 has 13 amino acids. Here the CDR3 reads CASSLARENEQYF. CDR3 nucleotide sequence: TGTGCCAGCAGCTTAGCTCGTGAGAACGAGCAGTACTTC.

This clone has only a few counts. The chain recombines TRBV2 with TRBJ2-3; the D gene is possibly TRBD2 (7 bases). V was cut by 10 bases and J by 0 bases, with 17 bases left in between. Germline V gives CDR1 SNHLY, CDR2 FYNNEI. This CDR3 is 15 amino acids long. CDR3 region: CATRRGGPSTDTQYF. As DNA, the CDR3 is TGTGCCACCCGAAGGGGGGGCCCTAGCACAGATACGCAGTATTTT.

This clone occurred a few times. The chain carries TRBV5-4 and TRBJ2-7, with D perhaps matching TRBD1 or TRBD2 (5 bases each). The V end lost 4 bases, the J end lost 6 bases, and 17 bases lay between the germline ends. Germline assignment: CDR1 SGHNT and CDR2 YYREEE (reference sequence). The CDR3 length is 14 residues. Here the CDR3 reads CASSTTDGTREQYF. The DNA of the CDR3 is TGTGCCAGCAGCACGACTGACGGGACCCGCGAGCAGTACTTC.